This is a list of T cell receptor beta chains from one sample in a study of T cells in localized non-small cell lung cancer. This table comes from immunoSEQ multiplex PCR, and its TCRdb copy is limited to in-frame clones, with some not included. The repertoire holds approximately 32,000 clones, with over 75% as singletons. The source material was peripheral blood, sampled before any cancer treatment. Source of these receptors: a male donor aged 60 or over with stage III squamous cell lung carcinoma. The CDR3 runs from the conserved cysteine through the conserved F or W. The order of the fields is D gene, clone size, V gene, J gene, CDR3 protein, CDR3 DNA. The D gene is left open where the match is weak. A row's size may be missing; if present it is once, few, many or a size class.

-	-	TRBV5-1	TRBJ2-2	CASSPEGTGELFF	TGCGCCAGCAGCCCAGAAGGGACCGGGGAGCTGTTTTTT
-	-	TRBV23-1	TRBJ1-3	CASSQSRTQGNTIYF	TGCGCCAGCAGCCAATCGCGGACCCAAGGAAACACCATATATTTT
TRBD1	-	TRBV5-1	TRBJ2-7	CASSKDRTGGEQYF	TGCGCCAGCAGCAAGGATCGGACAGGGGGCGAGCAGTACTTC
-	-	TRBV10-2	TRBJ1-1	CASSGGGTEAFF	TGCGCCAGCAGTGGAGGGGGCACTGAAGCTTTCTTT
-	-	TRBV5-1	TRBJ1-1	CASQQGSVSTEAFF	TGCGCCAGCCAACAGGGTAGCGTTAGCACTGAAGCTTTCTTT
-	-	TRBV5-6	TRBJ2-7	CASSLLPTDEQYF	TGTGCCAGCAGCTTGCTCCCTACGGACGAGCAGTACTTC
-	-	TRBV29-1	TRBJ1-5	CSVFEGPGQPQHF	TGCAGCGTTTTCGAAGGCCCCGGCCAGCCCCAGCATTTT
TRBD1	-	TRBV7-2	TRBJ2-5	CASSLEQGALGTQYF	TGTGCCAGCAGCTTAGAACAGGGGGCGCTTGGGACCCAGTACTTC
-	-	TRBV11-3	TRBJ2-2	CASSSGLGNTGELFF	TGTGCCAGCAGCTCGGGACTGGGGAACACCGGGGAGCTGTTTTTT
-	-	TRBV9	TRBJ1-5	CASSDRDTFSNQPQHF	TGTGCCAGCAGCGACCGGGACACGTTTAGCAATCAGCCCCAGCATTTT
TRBD2	-	TRBV9	TRBJ2-3	CASSALLATDTQYF	TGTGCCAGCAGCGCCCTACTAGCGACAGATACGCAGTATTTT
TRBD2	-	TRBV4-1	TRBJ2-1	CASSQDRAGGPNEQFF	TGCGCCAGCAGCCAAGATAGAGCGGGAGGGCCCAATGAGCAGTTCTTC
TRBD1	-	TRBV29-1	TRBJ2-7	CSVGQGDEQYF	TGCAGCGTAGGACAGGGAGACGAGCAGTACTTC
TRBD1	-	TRBV29-1	TRBJ2-1	CSVDWTGRNEQFF	TGCAGCGTTGATTGGACAGGGCGGAATGAGCAGTTCTTC
TRBD1	-	TRBV5-1	TRBJ1-1	CASSLALLGQPTEAFF	TGCGCCAGCAGCTTGGCGTTATTGGGACAGCCCACTGAAGCTTTCTTT
-	-	TRBV19	TRBJ1-4	CAPDRPTNEKLFF	TGTGCCCCCGATCGGCCAACTAATGAAAAACTGTTTTTT
TRBD1	-	TRBV5-1	TRBJ2-5	CASSFGQVGETQYF	TGCGCCAGCAGCTTTGGACAGGTGGGAGAGACCCAGTACTTC
-	-	TRBV6-1	TRBJ1-2	CASSEWGSYGYTF	TGTGCCAGCAGTGAATGGGGAAGCTATGGCTACACCTTC
-	-	TRBV5-1	TRBJ2-5	CASSLADRRGGQETQYF	TGCGCCAGCAGCTTGGCCGACAGGAGGGGTGGGCAAGAGACCCAGTACTTC
-	-	TRBV7-3	TRBJ1-2	CASSLMLDSRITF	TGTGCCAGCAGCTTAATGTTGGACAGTAGGATCACCTTC
-	-	TRBV29-1	TRBJ1-2	CSVVEQPNYGYTF	TGCAGCGTTGTGGAACAACCGAACTATGGCTACACCTTC
-	-	TRBV5-1	TRBJ1-4	CASSLGGATNEKLFF	TGCGCCAGCAGCTTGGGCGGAGCAACTAATGAAAAACTGTTTTTT
-	-	TRBV19	TRBJ1-3	CASSTDRIRFGNTIYF	TGTGCCAGTAGTACTGACAGGATTCGTTTCGGAAACACCATATATTTT
-	-	TRBV15	TRBJ1-5	CATSKGGSLSNQPQHF	TGTGCCACCAGCAAGGGGGGGTCTTTGAGCAATCAGCCCCAGCATTTT
TRBD1	-	TRBV15	TRBJ1-4	CVTSRGGQIATNEKLFF	TGTGTCACCAGCAGAGGGGGACAGATTGCAACTAATGAAAAACTGTTTTTT
-	-	TRBV30	TRBJ2-7	CAWSVPGYEQYF	TGTGCCTGGAGTGTACCAGGCTACGAGCAGTACTTC
-	-	TRBV7-3	TRBJ2-1	CASSLDSSPHNEQFF	TGTGCCAGCAGCTTAGACTCCTCACCCCACAATGAGCAGTTCTTC
TRBD1	-	TRBV2	TRBJ2-7	CASRLQGTPPREQYF	TGTGCCAGCAGGCTACAGGGGACCCCGCCGCGGGAGCAGTACTTC
-	once	TRBV2	TRBJ2-3	CASSRDFTDTQYF	TGTGCCAGCAGTCGGGACTTCACAGATACGCAGTATTTT
TRBD1	-	TRBV19	TRBJ2-3	CASSMGTGATDTQYF	TGTGCCAGTAGTATGGGGACAGGGGCAACGGATACGCAGTATTTT
TRBD1	-	TRBV5-1	TRBJ2-1	CASSRGQGNVDEQFF	TGCGCCAGCAGCCGGGGACAGGGAAATGTCGATGAGCAGTTCTTC
TRBD2	-	TRBV7-7	TRBJ2-2	CASSETSSGTGELFF	TGTGCCAGCAGCGAGACTAGCTCGGGGACCGGGGAGCTGTTTTTT